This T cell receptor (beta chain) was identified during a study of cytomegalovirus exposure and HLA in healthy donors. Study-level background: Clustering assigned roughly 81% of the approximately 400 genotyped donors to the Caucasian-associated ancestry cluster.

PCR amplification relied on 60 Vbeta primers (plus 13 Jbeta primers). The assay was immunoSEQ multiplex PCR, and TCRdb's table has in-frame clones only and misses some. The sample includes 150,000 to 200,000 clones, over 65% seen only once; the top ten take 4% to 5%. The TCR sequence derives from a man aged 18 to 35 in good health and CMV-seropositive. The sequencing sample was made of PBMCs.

The chain's CDR3 is CASSLKPGMNTEAFF. CDR3 in DNA: TGTGCCAGCAGCTTGAAGCCGGGGATGAACACTGAAGCTTTCTTT. This chain connects TRBV5-4 to TRBJ1-1; D unclear. Germline CDR1 reads SGHNT; CDR2 reads YYREEE (reference sequence). This CDR3 is 15 amino acids long. Trimming removed 1 base at V and 0 bases at J, with 10 bases between.